The present entry profiles one T cell receptor beta chain with its context. Its antigen is currently unknown. This sample stems from a study of vaccination and CD4 T cells after COVID-19. The overall study: Convalescent donors totaled six males and four females, including two who were Hispanic. Overlapping spike peptides of SARS-CoV-2, HCoV-NL63, HCoV-OC43 and HCoV-229E were used, and cells were stimulated with them. Treatment of control cultures consisted of a CEFX pool, an HIV-1 Nef pool, or no peptide.

The sample's treatment: roughly 10-day PBMC culture with coronavirus spike peptide pools or control peptides (ViraFEST assay). With peptide pools, ViraFEST first expanded antigen-specific T cells and afterwards sequenced their TCRs. The assay that was used to sequence DNA from cultured CD4+ T cells was the Oncomine TCR Beta short-read assay. Each CDR3 protein gets one entry after TCRdb re-called the PCR reads with MiXCR. The sample carries 15,000 to 20,000 distinct CDR3 sequences, 50% recorded once. The specimen was CD4+ T cells from blood, cultured in vitro. The source of this sequence is a human donor who had recovered from COVID-19.

The CDR3 DNA is TGTGCCAGCAGCTTAATGCGGCGGGACCAAGAGACCCAGTACTTC. It codes for CASSLMRRDQETQYF. The chain carries TRBV7-3 and TRBJ2-5, with D perhaps matching TRBD2 (5 bases). Trimming shortened V by 1 base and J by 0 bases, and 9 bases separated the two germline ends. CDR1 SGHTA and CDR2 FQGTGA come from the germline V gene. The CDR3 totals 15 residues.